This T cell receptor beta chain was documented in a study of shared T cell receptors in the human thymus. The protocol was immunoSEQ multiplex PCR, while the TCRdb copy is restricted to in-frame clones and leaves out a portion. The table lists 640,000 or so clones, about 89% of them singletons. The CDR3 runs 15 residues. V was clipped by 1 base and J by 5 bases, with 15 bases between them. The V gene's germline CDR1 is KGHSH and CDR2 LQKENI. This sample also appeared in a second study, on human thymus T cells. This second study says: Infants, healthy and Finnish, who were having corrective surgery for congenital heart defects served as donors. The source of the thymus tissue was resections taken during corrective heart surgery. There appeared to be biased usage of V and J genes in thymic and blood repertoires. As related research reported, thymic repertoires overlapped highly among unrelated individuals.

The origin of this receptor is a boy under three years old with a congenital heart defect. Material: thymocytes. The chain recombines TRBV18 with TRBJ2-7; possible D gene TRBD2, 7 bases. The DNA of the CDR3 is TGTGCCAGCTCACCACTTCAGGGGACTACTAACGAGCAGTACTTC. Translated: CASSPLQGTTNEQYF.